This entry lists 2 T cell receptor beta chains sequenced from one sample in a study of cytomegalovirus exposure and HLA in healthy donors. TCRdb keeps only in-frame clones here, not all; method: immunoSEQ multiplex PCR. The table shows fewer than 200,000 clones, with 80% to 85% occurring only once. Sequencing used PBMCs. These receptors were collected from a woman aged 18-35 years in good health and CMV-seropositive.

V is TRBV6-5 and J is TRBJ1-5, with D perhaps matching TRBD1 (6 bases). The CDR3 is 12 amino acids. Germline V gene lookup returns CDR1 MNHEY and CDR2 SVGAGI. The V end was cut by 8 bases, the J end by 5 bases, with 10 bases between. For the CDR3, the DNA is TGTGCCAGCCGGACAGTCGATCAGCCCCAGCATTTT. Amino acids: CASRTVDQPQHF.

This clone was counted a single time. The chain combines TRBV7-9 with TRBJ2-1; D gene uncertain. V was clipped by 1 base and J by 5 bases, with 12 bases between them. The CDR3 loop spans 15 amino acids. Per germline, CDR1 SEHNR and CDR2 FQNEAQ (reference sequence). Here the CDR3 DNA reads TGTGCCAGCAGCTTAGGTCGTAGCTTGAACAATGAGCAGTTCTTC. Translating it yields CASSLGRSLNNEQFF.